A selection of T cell receptor beta chains follows, all from one sample in a study of T cell changes during pregnancy in multiple sclerosis. Profiled with immunoSEQ multiplex PCR; TCRdb holds only in-frame clones, not every one. The sample consists of 90,000 to 120,000 clones, roughly 92% of them appearing once. Specimen: peripheral blood, collected after pregnancy. Source of these receptors: a female donor with multiple sclerosis, enrolled in a pregnancy study. Both conserved end residues are trimmed from each CDR3. Fields, in order: clone size, J gene, V gene, D gene, CDR3 protein. The D gene is left open where the match is weak. Not all rows give a size; the values are once, few, many and, for expanded clones, a class.

abundance: .
j_gene: TRBJ2-3
v_gene: TRBV4-1
d_gene: .
CDR3aa: ASSQDPGPDTQY

abundance: .
j_gene: TRBJ2-2
v_gene: TRBV19
d_gene: TRBD2
CDR3aa: ASRFAGGPRELF

abundance: few
j_gene: TRBJ2-1
v_gene: TRBV4-2
d_gene: TRBD2
CDR3aa: ASSQDPSGGANEQF

abundance: .
j_gene: TRBJ2-5
v_gene: TRBV5-1
d_gene: .
CDR3aa: ASKSGASEETQY

abundance: .
j_gene: TRBJ1-6
v_gene: TRBV30
d_gene: TRBD1
CDR3aa: AWSVQGNSPLH

abundance: .
j_gene: TRBJ2-5
v_gene: TRBV18
d_gene: .
CDR3aa: ASSYYQETQY

abundance: .
j_gene: TRBJ2-1
v_gene: TRBV5-1
d_gene: .
CDR3aa: ASSSAILGGNEQF

abundance: .
j_gene: TRBJ1-3
v_gene: TRBV2
d_gene: TRBD1
CDR3aa: ASRTGAGNTIY

abundance: .
j_gene: TRBJ2-4
v_gene: TRBV5-8
d_gene: .
CDR3aa: ASSLYLVAKNIQY

abundance: .
j_gene: TRBJ2-5
v_gene: TRBV5-1
d_gene: TRBD1
CDR3aa: ASSPRGQETQY

abundance: .
j_gene: TRBJ1-1
v_gene: TRBV19
d_gene: TRBD1
CDR3aa: ASSTGQVRDTEAF

abundance: .
j_gene: TRBJ2-1
v_gene: TRBV27
d_gene: .
CDR3aa: ASSSSRYNEQF

abundance: .
j_gene: TRBJ2-7
v_gene: TRBV4-1
d_gene: .
CDR3aa: ASSQDPLNYEQY

abundance: .
j_gene: TRBJ1-2
v_gene: TRBV10-2
d_gene: TRBD1
CDR3aa: ASSERTGGRNYGYT

abundance: .
j_gene: TRBJ2-7
v_gene: TRBV14
d_gene: .
CDR3aa: ASSQGLSLRSEQY

abundance: .
j_gene: TRBJ1-4
v_gene: TRBV6-5
d_gene: .
CDR3aa: ASSYGTGLNEKLF

abundance: few
j_gene: TRBJ1-5
v_gene: TRBV30
d_gene: .
CDR3aa: AWSEGDGNQPQH

abundance: .
j_gene: TRBJ1-1
v_gene: TRBV30
d_gene: .
CDR3aa: AWKARDGVGMNTEAF

abundance: .
j_gene: TRBJ2-7
v_gene: TRBV6-1
d_gene: TRBD1
CDR3aa: ASSKGQSYEQY

abundance: few
j_gene: TRBJ2-7
v_gene: TRBV5-4
d_gene: TRBD1
CDR3aa: ASSLAINPSGTGDEQY